The 21 T cell receptor beta chains presented below share a single source sample, sequenced in a study of blood T cell repertoires in COVID-19. Using immunoSEQ multiplex PCR, the repertoire was profiled, and TCRdb retains in-frame clones only, with some absent. Here the sample spans about 190,000 clones, 75% to 90% being singletons. The source material was peripheral blood. The receptors were gathered from a man in his thirties or forties with acute or convalescent COVID-19.

J is TRBJ2-1 and V is TRBV23-1, with 8 bases fitting TRBD1. TRBV23-1 falls under the ORF class, with uncertain function. The CDR3 length is 18 residues. With V trimmed by 4 bases and J by 9 bases, 20 bases remained unmatched. CDR3 protein: CASSPRSPGTGLYGEQFF. DNA of the CDR3: TGCGCCAGCAGTCCCAGGTCCCCCGGGACAGGTCTTTACGGTGAGCAGTTCTTC.

V gene TRBV4-1 combines with J gene TRBJ2-1; 14 bases fit TRBD2. The trim removed 1 base at V and 0 bases at J, leaving 5 bases unmatched. From germline, CDR1 is MGHRA and CDR2 YSYEKL. The CDR3 runs to 19 residues. CDR3 amino acids: CASSQGLAGGPGSYNEQFF. The CDR3 region has the DNA TGCGCCAGCAGCCAAGGACTAGCGGGAGGGCCGGGCTCCTACAATGAGCAGTTCTTC.

This chain uses TRBV5-1 with TRBJ2-1; TRBD2 matches 9 bases. The V segment lost 2 bases and the J segment 3 bases; nucleotides outside the gene matches: 3. Germline assignment: CDR1 SGHRS and CDR2 YFSETQ. The CDR3 spans 15 residues. Here the CDR3 reads CASSLAGGYYNEQFF. CDR3 bases: TGCGCCAGCAGCTTAGCGGGGGGCTACTACAATGAGCAGTTCTTC.

In this sample, this clone turned up a few times. The chain employs TRBV6-5 and TRBJ1-1; D gene ambiguous. The ends were cut back, 3 bases at V and 3 bases at J, with 11 bases in the middle. Germline CDR1 reads MNHEY; CDR2 reads SVGAGI. The CDR3 is 14 amino acids. The CDR3 DNA reads TGTGCCAGCAGTTATACCGGAGTATACACTGAAGCTTTCTTT. Translating gives CASSYTGVYTEAFF.

The rearrangement links TRBV6-5 to TRBJ2-7; TRBD2 aligns across 7 bases. The germline gives CDR1 MNHEY, CDR2 SVGAGI. V was pared by 6 bases and J by 7 bases, with 12 bases of the junction left unmatched. This CDR3 comprises 14 residues. As DNA, the CDR3 is TGTGCCAGCAGACCTTGGGGGAGGGGTGAAGAGCAGTACTTC. Protein product: CASRPWGRGEEQYF.

The V call is TRBV30, the J call TRBJ2-2; D is ambiguous. CDR3 length equals 12 residues. CDR1 is GTSNPN, CDR2 SVGIG, per germline (reference sequence). V dropped 4 bases and J dropped 1 base, with 4 bases sitting between them. In DNA form, the CDR3 reads TGTGCCTGGAATCAGAACACCGGGGAGCTGTTTTTT. Its translation is CAWNQNTGELFF.

Only one count was recorded for this clone. The chain has TRBV11-1 and TRBJ1-6; TRBD1 might be the D (6 bases). The V gene's germline CDR1 is SGHAT and CDR2 FQDESV (reference sequence). The length of the CDR3 is 15 residues. V was trimmed by 5 bases and J by 11 bases, leaving 19 bases between them. The DNA of the CDR3 is TGTGCCAGCAGCCTCACGGTGACAGGAGACACACCCCTCCACTTT. Translating gives CASSLTVTGDTPLHF.

The V gene is TRBV19, the J gene TRBJ1-2, with 8 nucleotides matching TRBD1. CDR1 LNHDA and CDR2 SQIVND come from the germline V gene (reference sequence). Trimming cost V 1 base and J 2 bases; bases outside gene matches: 12. CDR3 length: 18 amino acids. This CDR3 reads CASSIVGQGALINYGYTF. DNA of the CDR3: TGTGCCAGTAGTATAGTCGGACAGGGAGCATTAATCAACTATGGCTACACCTTC.

The genes are TRBV7-9 and TRBJ2-1, with 10 bases matching TRBD2. Germline CDR1 is SEHNR and CDR2 is FQNEAQ (reference sequence). J lost 7 bases, V lost 5 bases, and 5 bases had no gene match. CDR3 length equals 14 residues. The CDR3, as DNA: TGTGCCAGCAGCAATAGCGGGGGGTCGAATGAGCAGTTCTTC. This codes for CASSNSGGSNEQFF.

The chain carries TRBV30 and TRBJ2-7; 8 nucleotides line up with TRBD1. This CDR3 comprises 11 residues. The V segment lost 5 bases and the J segment 7 bases; nucleotides outside the gene matches: 4. Germline-derived CDR1 and CDR2 are GTSNPN and SVGIG (reference sequence). The CDR3 sequence is CAWQGASEQYF. The CDR3 bases are TGTGCCTGGCAGGGGGCGAGTGAGCAGTACTTC.

J is TRBJ1-5 and V is TRBV28, with a weak D call TRBD1 (5 bases). V was cut by 6 bases and J by 2 bases, with 14 bases left in between. Germline loops: CDR1 MDHEN, CDR2 SYDVKM. The CDR3 is made up of 15 amino acids. As DNA, the CDR3 is TGTGCCAGCAGGACTCAGGGTCTGGGCAATCAGCCCCAGCATTTT. This codes for CASRTQGLGNQPQHF.

As concerns this clone: Compared with germline, one end of the junction differs, possibly owing to a read error. V usage is TRBV2 and J usage is TRBJ1-2; perhaps TRBD1 as D (6 bases). The CDR3 is 13 amino acids. The germline V gene has CDR1 SNHLY and CDR2 FYNNEI. The CDR3: CASREDRSYGYTF. CDR3 sequence (DNA): TGTGCCAGCAGGGAAGACAGGAGCTATGGCTACACCTTC.

This clone was seen only a few times. The chain carries TRBV19 and TRBJ1-5, with D tentatively TRBD1 (6 bases). The CDR3 spans 16 residues. Germline loops: CDR1 LNHDA, CDR2 SQIVND (reference sequence). V lost 7 bases and J 0 bases, leaving 16 bases between the germline ends. The CDR3 loop reads CASTGGTYNSNQPQHF. The CDR3 nucleotides are TGTGCCAGTACGGGGGGCACCTATAATAGCAATCAGCCCCAGCATTTT.

This sequence joins TRBV18 and TRBJ1-2; D is undetermined. Trimming cost V 5 bases and J 4 bases, with 14 bases left between them. The CDR3 consists of 14 residues. The germline V gene has CDR1 KGHSH and CDR2 LQKENI. As DNA, the CDR3 is TGTGCCAGCTCATTAGGACTCTTTTCCTATGGCTACACCTTC. It encodes CASSLGLFSYGYTF.

The gene calls are TRBV9 and TRBJ1-6; the D is unclear. The CDR3 has 13 amino acids. CDR1 is SGDLS and CDR2 is YYNGEE in the germline V gene. Trimming pared 3 bases from V and 4 bases from J, leaving 5 bases between. CDR3 nucleotides: TGTGCCAGCAGCGAAACTTATAATTCACCCCTCCACTTT. Translation: CASSETYNSPLHF. The full variable domain, completed using reference TRBV9 and TRBJ1-6, is DSGVTQTPKHLITATGQRVTLRCSPRSGDLSVYWYQQSLDQGLQFLIQYYNGEERAKGNILERFSAQQFPDLHSELNLSSLELGDSALYFCASSETYNSPLHFGNGTRLTVT.

J is TRBJ1-2 and V is TRBV6-5; possible D gene TRBD1, 6 bases. This CDR3 region has 15 residues. Germline V gene lookup returns CDR1 MNHEY and CDR2 SVGAGI. V shed 2 bases and J shed 8 bases, with 18 bases lying between them. CDR3 nucleotides: TGTGCCAGCAGTTACGGAGGATTACAGGGCGGCGGCTACACCTTC. It yields the protein CASSYGGLQGGGYTF.

The V and J genes are TRBV5-1 and TRBJ2-3, with TRBD2 matching 7 bases. The trim removed 4 bases at V and 5 bases at J, leaving 10 bases unmatched. The CDR3 runs 15 residues. Germline CDR1 is SGHRS and CDR2 is YFSETQ. This CDR3 reads CASSPRTRGGDTQYF. The CDR3 DNA reads TGCGCCAGCAGCCCGCGGACTAGAGGAGGAGATACGCAGTATTTT.

The J gene is TRBJ1-2, the V gene TRBV27, with 10 bases matching TRBD1. Germline V gene lookup returns CDR1 MNHEY and CDR2 SMNVEV (reference sequence). This CDR3 region has 13 residues. V dropped 11 bases and J dropped 6; count of bases not matched to a gene: 9. The CDR3 spells CAAGTGVINGYTF. CDR3 DNA: TGTGCCGCGGGGACAGGGGTGATTAATGGCTACACCTTC.

V gene TRBV5-1 combines with J gene TRBJ2-5; 13 nucleotides agree with TRBD2. This CDR3 has 15 amino acids. Per germline, CDR1 SGHRS and CDR2 YFSETQ. J was trimmed by 5 bases and V by 4 bases; bases with no gene match: 5. As DNA, the CDR3 is TGCGCCAGCAGCAGGGGACTAGCGGGAAGGGAGACCCAGTACTTC. It is translated as CASSRGLAGRETQYF.

This sequence joins TRBV19 and TRBJ2-1, with D perhaps matching TRBD1 (5 bases). This CDR3 spans 14 amino acids. The germline V gene has CDR1 LNHDA and CDR2 SQIVND (reference sequence). The V end was cut by 6 bases, the J end by 8 bases, with 17 bases between. The CDR3, as DNA: TGTGCCAGTAGCACCTACACAGGTTGGCATGAGCAGTTCTTC. Translating it yields CASSTYTGWHEQFF.

J is TRBJ2-5 and V is TRBV15; tentatively, D is TRBD1 (5 bases). This CDR3 region has 18 residues. Germline V gene sequence: CDR1 LNHNV, CDR2 YYDKDF (reference sequence). V lost 1 base and J 0 bases, leaving 18 bases between the germline ends. The CDR3 loop is CATSRAVIVPGNQETQYF. DNA for the CDR3: TGTGCCACCAGCAGAGCAGTAATTGTCCCAGGGAACCAAGAGACCCAGTACTTC.